The clone carrying this T cell receptor (beta chain) was recorded at least ten times. V lost 2 bases, J lost 8 bases, and 12 bases lay in between. The CDR3 runs 13 residues. Germline V lookup: CDR1 MNHEY, CDR2 SVGAGI. One entry per CDR3 protein, called by TCRdb with MiXCR from the RT-PCR reads. In the table there are about 680,000 distinct CDR3 sequences, 12% to 15% of which are singletons. The chain recombines TRBV6-5 with TRBJ1-2; D remains ambiguous. This clonotype originated in a female donor in good health, serving as a healthy control. The sequencing sample was made of memory CD4+ T cells from blood. The CDR3 sequence is CASSYNTGRGYTF. CDR3 DNA sequence: TGTGCCAGCAGTTACAACACGGGAAGGGGCTACACCTTC.